This TCR beta chain was profiled in a study of T cell changes during pregnancy in multiple sclerosis (dated by TCRdb to the late 2010s). With regard to the full study: The study looked at changes in the T cell repertoire across pregnancy in women with multiple sclerosis.

The protocol used for the library was the immunoSEQ multiplex PCR assay. Held by TCRdb, this immuneACCESS table contains in-frame sequences only and omits some clones. Under half of the omission traces to an unresolved V gene where checked; the cause of the rest is unknown. The sample table records about 60,000 clones; about 90% of these occur just once. The ten most abundant clones make up approximately 0.45% of the sample. Concerning this clone: It lacks a known antigen. No qualities accompany the bases; no much larger clone lies one base away.

After removal of 4 bases from V and 4 bases from J, the junction retains 1 base not matched to a gene. The germline V gene encodes CDR1 SGHNT and CDR2 YYREEE (reference sequence). From cysteine to phenylalanine, the CDR3 is 14 amino acids long. Just CDR3 DNA is preserved here, 42 bases in frame from base 1. The V gene is TRBV5-4 and the J gene is TRBJ1-4; TRBD1 lines up with 10 middle nucleotides. This sample comprised CD4+ T cells from peripheral blood mononuclear cells, obtained after pregnancy. The receptor was derived from a female donor in good health, enrolled as a control in a pregnancy study. The nucleotide sequence reads TGTGCCAGCAGCAGGACAGGGGGTAATGAAAAACTGTTTTTT. This is translated as CASSRTGGNEKLFF. When the CDR3 is completed using the reference TRBV5-4 and TRBJ1-4 genes on either side, the full variable domain is ETGVTQSPTHLIKTRGQQVTLRCSSQSGHNTVSWYQQALGQGPQFIFQYYREEENGRGNFPPRFSGLQFPNYSSELNVNALELDDSALYLCASSRTGGNEKLFFGSGTQLSVL.